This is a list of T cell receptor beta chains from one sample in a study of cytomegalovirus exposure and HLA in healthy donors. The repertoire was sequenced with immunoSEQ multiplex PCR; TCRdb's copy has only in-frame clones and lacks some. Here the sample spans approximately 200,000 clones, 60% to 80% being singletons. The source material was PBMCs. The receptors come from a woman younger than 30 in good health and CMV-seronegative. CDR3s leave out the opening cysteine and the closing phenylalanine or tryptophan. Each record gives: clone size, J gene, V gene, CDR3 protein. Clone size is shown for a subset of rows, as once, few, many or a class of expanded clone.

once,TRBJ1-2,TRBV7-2,ASSPTGNYGYT
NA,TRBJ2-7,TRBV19,ASSIGALTSTYEQY
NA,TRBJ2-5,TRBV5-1,ASSLSGQETQY
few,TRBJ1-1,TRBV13,ASSRGQGDTEAF
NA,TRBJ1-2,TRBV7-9,ASSLEQGFYGYT
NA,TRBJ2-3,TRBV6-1,ARGRREGGDTQY
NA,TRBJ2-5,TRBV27,ASSNSGTSGAETQY
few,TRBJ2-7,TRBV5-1,ASSLDRGTSYEQY
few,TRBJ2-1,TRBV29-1,SVVWRPWHNEQF
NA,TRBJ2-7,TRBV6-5,ASSRTRYEQY
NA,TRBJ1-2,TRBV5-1,ASSLIAGGNYGYT
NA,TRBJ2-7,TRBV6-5,ASNAGLTYEQY
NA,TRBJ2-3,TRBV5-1,ASSLGFPNQGDTQY
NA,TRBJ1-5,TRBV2,ASSWDRSGNQPQH
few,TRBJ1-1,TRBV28,ASSFQDRGEEAF
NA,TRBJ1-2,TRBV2,ASSGALTNYGYT
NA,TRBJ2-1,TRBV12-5,VSGLELAGGRSYNEQF
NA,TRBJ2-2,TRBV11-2,ASSEGRGLLNTGELF
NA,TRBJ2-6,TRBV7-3,ASSLDLLAGHPGANVLT
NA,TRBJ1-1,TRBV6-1,ASSDRSYTEAF
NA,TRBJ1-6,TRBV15,ATSRDTTRGSSYNSPLH
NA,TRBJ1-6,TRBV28,ATRGYNSPLH
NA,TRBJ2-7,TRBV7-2,ASSLAQGADEQY
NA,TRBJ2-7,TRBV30,AWSQGAIGYEQY
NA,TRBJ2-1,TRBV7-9,ASSLSTSLDEQF
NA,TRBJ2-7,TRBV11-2,ASSLLRDYEQY
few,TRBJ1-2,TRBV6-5,ASSQGQGSYGYT
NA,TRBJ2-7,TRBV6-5,ASRTTLSSYEQY
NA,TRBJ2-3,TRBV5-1,ASSDGTAASTDTQY
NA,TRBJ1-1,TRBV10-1,ASSPRGSTEAF
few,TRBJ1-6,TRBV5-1,ASSLAGARQTSSYNSPLH
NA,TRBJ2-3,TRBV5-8,ASSFGAGTTDTQY
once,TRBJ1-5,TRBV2,ASSDLGPNQPQH
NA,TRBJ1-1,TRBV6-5,ASSGHPAPEAF
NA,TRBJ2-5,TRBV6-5,ASSYSFAGGQETQY
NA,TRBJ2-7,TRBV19,ASSSLAAGSYEQY
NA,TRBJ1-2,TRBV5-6,ASSLGQDYGYT
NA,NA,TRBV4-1,ASSRTESSYEQY
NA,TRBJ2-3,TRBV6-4,ASSDTRRTDTQY
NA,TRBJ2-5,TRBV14,ASSYGTTETQY
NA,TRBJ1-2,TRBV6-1,ASSEGRGRGYGYT
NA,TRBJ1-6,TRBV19,ASKDTGTTTYNSPLH
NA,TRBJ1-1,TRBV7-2,ASSLGGQLNTEAF
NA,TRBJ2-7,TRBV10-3,ATRLAGDSYEQY
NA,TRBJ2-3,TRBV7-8,ASSLEAGGLKDTQY
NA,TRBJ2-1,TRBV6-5,ASSRGGERGEQF
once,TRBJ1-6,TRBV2,ASRGTINSSYNSPLH
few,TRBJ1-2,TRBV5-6,ASSLGGVRNYGYT
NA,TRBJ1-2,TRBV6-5,ASSYLQGDGYT
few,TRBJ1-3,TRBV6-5,ASRLQGARNTIY
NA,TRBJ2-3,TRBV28,ASSLTSGAIDTQY
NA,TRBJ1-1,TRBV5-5,ASSPGPEAF
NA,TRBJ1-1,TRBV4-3,ASSHRGQGAGDF